A selection of T cell receptor beta chains follows, all from one sample in a study of PD-1 blockade in classical Hodgkin lymphoma. Sequencing used immunoSEQ multiplex PCR; TCRdb keeps in-frame clones, though not all of them. This sample carries 60,000 to 65,000 clones, around 89% of them seen once, and the ten largest clones take approximately 13%. This material consisted of peripheral blood mononuclear cells (PBMCs), taken at baseline. The receptors shown here come from a human donor with classical Hodgkin lymphoma. Each CDR3 is given with its conserved first and last residue. A D gene is named only where the DNA matches it firmly. Clone size is given for some rows only: seen once, a few or many times, or a class if the clone is expanded.

clone_size	d_call	v_call	j_call	cdr3_length	cdr3_nt	cdr3_aa
.	.	TRBV5-1	TRBJ2-5	14	TGCGCCAGCAGCTTGCGACAGCCCCAAGAGACCCAGTACTTC	CASSLRQPQETQYF
.	.	TRBV12-5	TRBJ2-3	18	TGTGCTAGTGGTTTGGTCCGATACAGGGCCGGGGGCACAGATACGCAGTATTTT	CASGLVRYRAGGTDTQYF
.	TRBD2	TRBV6-6	TRBJ2-5	15	TGTGCCAGCATGTCCGGGACGGGGGGGAAAGAGACCCAGTACTTC	CASMSGTGGKETQYF
.	.	TRBV7-2	TRBJ2-7	14	TGTGCCAGCAGCCTAGAGCCCCCCCGGAACGAGCAGTACTTC	CASSLEPPRNEQYF
.	.	TRBV11-2	TRBJ2-1	14	TGTGCCAGCAGCTTAGTCCCGGACGGCAATGAGCAGTTCTTC	CASSLVPDGNEQFF
.	.	TRBV7-9	TRBJ1-3	16	TGTGCCAGCAGGGCCTTGAGGGGACCCAAAGGAAACACCATATATTTT	CASRALRGPKGNTIYF
.	TRBD1	TRBV10-2	TRBJ2-1	14	TGCGCCAGCAGTGTGACAGGGAATAGGAATGAGCAGTTCTTC	CASSVTGNRNEQFF
.	.	TRBV30	TRBJ2-2	14	TGTGCCTGTAAGAGGGGACTTAACACCGGGGAGCTGTTTTTT	CACKRGLNTGELFF
once	TRBD2	TRBV12-5	TRBJ2-1	16	TGTGCTAGTGGGACTAGCGGGGGCCCCTCCTACAATGAGCAGTTCTTC	CASGTSGGPSYNEQFF
.	TRBD2	TRBV27	TRBJ2-7	14	TGTGCCAGCAGGAGAGCGGGGCAGACCTACGAGCAGTACTTC	CASRRAGQTYEQYF
.	.	TRBV5-4	TRBJ1-3	14	TGTGCCAGCAGCTTCCAGGGATCTGGAAACACCATATATTTT	CASSFQGSGNTIYF
.	.	TRBV2	TRBJ2-6	15	TGTGCCAGCAGGGTCAGGGACTCTGGGGCCAACGTCCTGACTTTC	CASRVRDSGANVLTF
once	.	TRBV6-6	TRBJ1-2	15	TGTGCCAGCAGCTCTAAGGGCAGGGAAGAGGATGGCTACACCTTC	CASSSKGREEDGYTF
once	.	TRBV11-2	TRBJ2-7	14	TGTGCCAGCAGCTTAGTCGCCTCTACCTACGAGCAGTACTTC	CASSLVASTYEQYF
.	.	TRBV6-4	TRBJ2-6	15	TGTGCCAGCAGTGAAAGACACTCTGGGGCCAACGTCCTGACTTTC	CASSERHSGANVLTF
.	.	TRBV19	TRBJ2-7	15	TGTGCCAGTAGTATAGGTTCAGGGCAGATATACGAGCAGTACTTC	CASSIGSGQIYEQYF
.	.	TRBV2	TRBJ2-4	14	TGTGCCAGCAGATCCACATTAGCCAAAAACATTCAGTACTTC	CASRSTLAKNIQYF
.	.	TRBV7-9	TRBJ1-1	10	TGTGCCAGCAGCTTCACTGAAGCTTTCTTT	CASSFTEAFF
.	TRBD2	TRBV7-9	TRBJ2-5	14	TGTGCCAGCAGCCCCGAGCGGGGCCAAGAGACCCAGTACTTC	CASSPERGQETQYF
few	TRBD2	TRBV10-3	TRBJ2-1	18	TGTGCCATCAGTGAGGGGACTAGCGGGGTCGGAGGCTACAATGAGCAGTTCTTC	CAISEGTSGVGGYNEQFF
.	TRBD1	TRBV6-5	TRBJ1-1	12	TGTGCCAGCAGCAGACAGGGAACTGAAGCTTTCTTT	CASSRQGTEAFF
.	.	TRBV18	TRBJ2-2	14	TGTGCCAGCTCACCACTAGGCCACACCGGGGAGCTGTTTTTT	CASSPLGHTGELFF
.	.	TRBV7-8	TRBJ1-2	17	TGTGCCAGCAGCCGCACCCCACAGGGTAGAAAGGACTATGGCTACACCTTC	CASSRTPQGRKDYGYTF
few	TRBD1	TRBV5-6	TRBJ2-7	17	TGTGCCAGCAGTTGGGATTTGACCGGGACAGGGGTCTACGAGCAGTACTTC	CASSWDLTGTGVYEQYF
.	.	TRBV6-5	TRBJ1-3	15	TGTGCCAGCAGCAGGTCGGGGTTTGGTGGAAACACCATATATTTT	CASSRSGFGGNTIYF
.	.	TRBV19	TRBJ1-1	13	TGTGCCAGTTATGAGCATGCGAACACTGAAGCTTTCTTT	CASYEHANTEAFF
.	.	TRBV5-1	TRBJ2-2	13	TGCGCCAGCAGCCCCGACCGGAACGGGGAGCTGTTTTTT	CASSPDRNGELFF
once	TRBD2	TRBV30	TRBJ2-2	15	TGTGCCTGGAGTGCGGGACTAGCGGGACCCGGGGAGCTGTTTTTT	CAWSAGLAGPGELFF
.	.	TRBV5-4	TRBJ1-1	12	TGTGCCAGCAGCACAGGGAACACTGAAGCTTTCTTT	CASSTGNTEAFF
.	.	TRBV19	TRBJ1-5	15	TGTGCCAGTAGTATAGCGGGGGAGGACAATCAGCCCCAGCATTTT	CASSIAGEDNQPQHF
.	.	TRBV10-3	TRBJ2-6	15	TGTGCCATCAGTTCAGGGGTCTCTGGGGCCAACGTCCTGACTTTC	CAISSGVSGANVLTF
.	TRBD2	TRBV13	TRBJ2-1	17	TGTGCCAGCAGCCCGACGGCGGGGGGGCTGTACTACAATGAGCAGTTCTTC	CASSPTAGGLYYNEQFF
once	.	TRBV9	TRBJ1-3	16	TGTGCCAGCAGCGTAGGACCCCGACTCTCTGGAAACACCATATATTTT	CASSVGPRLSGNTIYF
.	.	TRBV14	TRBJ2-7	13	TGTGCCAGCAGCCGTGTACTCTCCTACGAGCAGTACTTC	CASSRVLSYEQYF
few	.	TRBV19	TRBJ1-2	12	TGTGCCAGTAGATGGGAGGGTTATGGCTACACCTTC	CASRWEGYGYTF
once	.	TRBV7-9	TRBJ2-3	16	TGTGCCAGCAGCCTACGCCGGGACAAGGAAACAGATACGCAGTATTTT	CASSLRRDKETDTQYF
.	.	TRBV2	TRBJ1-5	13	TGTGCCAGCAGTGATGACGGCCGGGGGCCCCAGCATTTT	CASSDDGRGPQHF
.	TRBD2	TRBV4-2	TRBJ2-5	14	TGTGCCAGCAGCCAAGAGAGCGGGGGAAAGACCCAGTACTTC	CASSQESGGKTQYF
.	.	TRBV28	TRBJ2-2	15	TGTGCCAGCAGTTCCGGGACATTGCAATACGGGGAGCTGTTTTTT	CASSSGTLQYGELFF
.	.	TRBV9	TRBJ2-6	20	TGTGCCAGCAGCGTAGATGACGAATTAAGACTTACCTCTGGGGCCAACGTCCTGACTTTC	CASSVDDELRLTSGANVLTF
.	.	TRBV4-1	TRBJ1-1	13	TGCGCCAGCAGCCAACCGCTGAGTACTGAAGCTTTCTTT	CASSQPLSTEAFF
.	.	TRBV6-4	TRBJ2-6	15	TGTGCCAGCAGTACAGGGTCCTCTGGGGCCAACGTCCTGACTTTC	CASSTGSSGANVLTF
.	.	TRBV6-5	TRBJ1-4	12	TGTGCCAGCTGGAGGAGTAATGAAAAACTGTTTTTT	CASWRSNEKLFF
.	.	TRBV6-6	TRBJ1-2	14	TGTGCCAGCAGTTTCGGGACTCCGGGAGGTGGCTACACCTTC	CASSFGTPGGGYTF
.	TRBD2	TRBV7-9	TRBJ2-7	15	TGTGCCAGCAGCTTGGGCGGGGGAAACTTTTACGAGCAGTACTTC	CASSLGGGNFYEQYF
.	.	TRBV11-3	TRBJ2-6	15	TGTGCCAGCAGCTTAGGATCGCCTGGGGCCAACGTCCTGACTTTC	CASSLGSPGANVLTF
.	.	TRBV5-6	TRBJ1-5	15	TGTGCCAGCAGCTGGGGGCCCGATAGCAATCAGCCCCAGCATTTT	CASSWGPDSNQPQHF
.	.	TRBV2	TRBJ1-2	14	TGTGCCAGCAGTGAAGCCGGGATTAACTATGGCTACACCTTC	CASSEAGINYGYTF
.	.	TRBV7-8	TRBJ1-3	14	TGTGCCAGCAGCCCGAACAGGGCTGGAAACACCATATATTTT	CASSPNRAGNTIYF
.	.	TRBV9	TRBJ2-2	13	TGTGCCAGCAGCGTAGGCGGGGCCGGGGAGCTGTTTTTT	CASSVGGAGELFF
.	.	TRBV30	TRBJ1-6	14	TGTGCCTGGAGACGGGAGGTAGGCGGGTCACCCCTCCACTTT	CAWRREVGGSPLHF
.	TRBD1	TRBV6-5	TRBJ2-7	14	TGTGCCAGCAGACCGGGACAGGGGGCTCGAGAGCAGTACTTC	CASRPGQGAREQYF
.	TRBD2	TRBV9	TRBJ2-4	14	TGTGCCAGCAGCGTAGTGGGGACTAGCGGTCTTCAGTACTTC	CASSVVGTSGLQYF
.	.	TRBV7-7	TRBJ2-2	18	TGTGCCAGCAGCCCCAAACCCCTGACAGGTTCCGTACACGGGGAGCTGTTTTTT	CASSPKPLTGSVHGELFF
.	.	TRBV6-6	TRBJ2-3	15	TGTGCCAGCAGTTACGAGGGGACTCACACAGATACGCAGTATTTT	CASSYEGTHTDTQYF